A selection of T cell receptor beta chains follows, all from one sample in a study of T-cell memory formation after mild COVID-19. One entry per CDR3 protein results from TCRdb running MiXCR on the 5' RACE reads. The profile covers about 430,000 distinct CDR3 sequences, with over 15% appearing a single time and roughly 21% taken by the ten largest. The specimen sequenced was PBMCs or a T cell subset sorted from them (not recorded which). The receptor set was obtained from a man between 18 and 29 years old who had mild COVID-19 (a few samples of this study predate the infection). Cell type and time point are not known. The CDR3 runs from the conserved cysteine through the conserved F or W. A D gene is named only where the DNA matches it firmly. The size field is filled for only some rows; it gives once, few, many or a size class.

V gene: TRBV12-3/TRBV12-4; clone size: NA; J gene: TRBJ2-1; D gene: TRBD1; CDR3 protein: CASSLGTGSYEQFF; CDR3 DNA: TGTGCCAGCAGTTTGGGGACAGGGTCCTATGAGCAGTTCTTC
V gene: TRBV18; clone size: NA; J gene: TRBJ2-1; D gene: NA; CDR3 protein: CASSPLARGYNEQFF; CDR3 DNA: TGTGCCAGCTCACCGCTAGCGAGGGGGTACAATGAGCAGTTCTTC
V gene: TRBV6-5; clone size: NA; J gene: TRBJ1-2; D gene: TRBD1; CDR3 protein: CASSSPTGVNGYTF; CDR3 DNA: TGTGCCAGCAGTTCCCCAACAGGGGTAAATGGCTACACCTTC
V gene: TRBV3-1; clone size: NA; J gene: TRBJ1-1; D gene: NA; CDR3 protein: CASSQGFIRNTEAFF; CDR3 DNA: TGTGCCAGCAGCCAAGGTTTTATTCGGAACACTGAAGCTTTCTTT
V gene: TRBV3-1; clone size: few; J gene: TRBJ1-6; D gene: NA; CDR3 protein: CASSGDSRANSPLHF; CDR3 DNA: TGTGCCAGCAGTGGGGATTCCAGGGCGAATTCACCCCTCCACTTT
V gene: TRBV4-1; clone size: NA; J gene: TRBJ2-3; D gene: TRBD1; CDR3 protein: CASSQSQGSATDTQYF; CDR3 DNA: TGCGCCAGCAGCCAGTCACAGGGGTCCGCCACAGATACGCAGTATTTT
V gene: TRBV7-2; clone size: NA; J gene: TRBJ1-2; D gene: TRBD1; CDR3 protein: CASSSGTGQEGYTF; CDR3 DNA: TGTGCCAGCAGCTCCGGGACAGGGCAGGAGGGCTACACCTTC
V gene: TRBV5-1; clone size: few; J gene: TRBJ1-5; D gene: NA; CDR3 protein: CASSLGQINQPQHF; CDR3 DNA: TGCGCCAGCAGCTTGGGTCAGATCAATCAGCCCCAGCATTTT
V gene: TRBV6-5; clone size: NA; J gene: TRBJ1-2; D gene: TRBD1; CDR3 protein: CASRNQGQSGGTNYGYTF; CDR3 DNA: TGTGCCAGCAGGAATCAGGGACAGTCGGGCGGCACTAACTATGGCTACACCTTC
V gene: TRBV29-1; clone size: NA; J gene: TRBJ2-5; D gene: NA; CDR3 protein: CSSETPLVF; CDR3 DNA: TGCAGCTCCGAGACCCCGCTAGTCTTC
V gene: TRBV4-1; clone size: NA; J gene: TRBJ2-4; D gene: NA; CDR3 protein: CASGDPTVSNIQYF; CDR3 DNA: TGCGCCAGCGGGGATCCGACAGTCAGCAACATTCAGTACTTC
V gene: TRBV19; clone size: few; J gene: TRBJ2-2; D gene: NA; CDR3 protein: CASSITGSGELFF; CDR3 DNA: TGTGCCAGTAGTATTACTGGTTCCGGGGAGCTGTTTTTT
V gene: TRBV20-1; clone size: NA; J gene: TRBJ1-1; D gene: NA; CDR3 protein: CSAKRISRYTEAFF; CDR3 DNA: TGCAGTGCTAAGCGAATCTCAAGGTACACTGAAGCTTTCTTT
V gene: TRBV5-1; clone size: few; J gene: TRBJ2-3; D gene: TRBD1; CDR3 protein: CASSFGTGSDTQYF; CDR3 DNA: TGCGCCAGCAGCTTCGGGACAGGGTCAGATACGCAGTATTTT
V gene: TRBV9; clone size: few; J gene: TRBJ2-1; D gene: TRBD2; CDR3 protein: CASSSPGLAFNEQFF; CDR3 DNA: TGTGCCAGCAGCTCTCCGGGACTAGCGTTTAATGAGCAGTTCTTC
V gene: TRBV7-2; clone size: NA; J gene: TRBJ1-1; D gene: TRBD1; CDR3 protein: CASSHGQGGTEAFF; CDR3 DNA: TGTGCCAGCAGCCACGGACAGGGTGGGACTGAAGCTTTCTTT
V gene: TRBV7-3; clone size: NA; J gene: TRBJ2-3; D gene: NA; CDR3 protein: CASSLSPNDSTDTQYF; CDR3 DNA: TGTGCCAGCAGCTTGTCCCCGAACGACAGCACAGATACGCAGTATTTT